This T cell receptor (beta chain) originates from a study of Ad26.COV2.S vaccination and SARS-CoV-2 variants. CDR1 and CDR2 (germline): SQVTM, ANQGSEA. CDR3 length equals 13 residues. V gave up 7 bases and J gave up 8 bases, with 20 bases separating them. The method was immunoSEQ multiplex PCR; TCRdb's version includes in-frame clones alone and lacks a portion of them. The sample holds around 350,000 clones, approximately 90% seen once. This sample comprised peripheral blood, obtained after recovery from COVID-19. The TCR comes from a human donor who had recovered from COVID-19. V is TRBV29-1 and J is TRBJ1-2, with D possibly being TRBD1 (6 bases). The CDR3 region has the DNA TGCAGCGGGAGAGTCGGGGGCCTCCTGGGCTACACCTTC. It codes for CSGRVGGLLGYTF.